These 26 T cell receptor beta chains were sequenced from one sample in a study of T cells in localized non-small cell lung cancer (dated by TCRdb to the early 2020s). Library preparation employed the immunoSEQ multiplex PCR assay. What TCRdb holds here is the immuneACCESS table cut down to in-frame rearrangements. Part of the clones is not present; checked against another copy, under half of the missing clones reflect an unresolved V gene, and the others are unexplained. For this sample the table gives about 70,000 clones, of which approximately 84% were detected only once. Jointly, the top ten make up 1% to 1.5% of the sample. The sequenced sample was peripheral blood, obtained before any cancer treatment. The receptor set was obtained from a female donor aged 60 or older with stage I lung adenocarcinoma.

This chain joins TRBV5-6 and TRBJ2-7; D might be TRBD2 (5 bases). V lost 2 bases and J lost 9, with 18 bases in between. Germline V gene lookup returns CDR1 SGHDT and CDR2 YYEEEE. This CDR3 is built from 14 residues. Here the CDR3 reads CASSFGQTFEGQYF. The CDR3 DNA is TGTGCCAGCAGCTTCGGGCAGACGTTCGAGGGGCAGTACTTC. Full variable domain (missing parts from reference TRBV5-6 and TRBJ2-7): DAGVTQSPTHLIKTRGQQVTLRCSPKSGHDTVSWYQQALGQGPQFIFQYYEEEERQRGNFPDRFSGHQFPNYSSELNVNALLLGDSALYLCASSFGQTFEGQYFGPGTRLTVT.

The V gene is TRBV20-1, the J gene TRBJ2-2, with D unclear. This CDR3 has 11 residues. Germline-derived CDR1 and CDR2 are DFQATT and SNEGSKA (reference sequence). The CDR3 DNA reads as TGCAGCGCTGGCAGGACCGGGGAGCTGTTTTTT. Translating gives CSAGRTGELFF.

The chain has TRBV7-8 and TRBJ1-2; no reliable D call. The CDR3 extends over 15 amino acids. Trimming pared 5 bases from V and 3 bases from J, leaving 16 bases between. Germline loops: CDR1 SGHVS, CDR2 FQNEAQ. CDR3 DNA: TGTGCCAGCAGCCCCCCCAGGCCCTGGGACTATGGCTACACCTTC. Protein sequence: CASSPPRPWDYGYTF.

The chain is built from TRBV7-3 and TRBJ2-3; possibly TRBD2 for D (6 bases). Germline assignment: CDR1 SGHTA and CDR2 FQGTGA. The CDR3 is 16 residues long. V shed 5 bases and J shed 4 bases, with 19 bases lying between them. CDR3 amino acids: CASSPTGGSEADTQYF. CDR3 sequence (DNA): TGTGCCAGCAGCCCGACCGGGGGTAGCGAGGCAGATACGCAGTATTTT.

The chain couples TRBV7-9 to TRBJ2-1; TRBD2 agrees at 8 bases. There are 18 residues in the CDR3. Germline V gene sequence: CDR1 SEHNR, CDR2 FQNEAQ (reference sequence). The trim removed 3 bases at V and 5 bases at J, leaving 15 bases unmatched. Written as DNA, the CDR3 is TGTGCCAGCAGCTTGCCCCTAGGGGCGGGGGGAACAGACAATGAGCAGTTCTTC. It codes for CASSLPLGAGGTDNEQFF.

V and J are TRBV2 and TRBJ1-4; D unresolved. Germline assignment: CDR1 SNHLY and CDR2 FYNNEI. V lost 7 bases and J 3 bases, leaving 9 bases between the germline ends. The CDR3 has 13 residues. The CDR3 coding sequence is TGTGCCAGCACCAGCAGGTCTAATGAAAAACTGTTTTTT. This codes for CASTSRSNEKLFF.

The chain is built from TRBV12-5 and TRBJ2-3; no firm D call. The germline V gene has CDR1 LGHNT and CDR2 FRNRAP. There are 12 residues in the CDR3. V lost 3 bases and J 0 bases, leaving 1 base between the germline ends. The chain's CDR3 is CASGFSTDTQYF. The CDR3 region has the DNA TGTGCTAGTGGTTTCAGCACAGATACGCAGTATTTT.

The chain uses TRBV5-6 and TRBJ1-6; 10 nucleotides line up with TRBD1. The CDR3 is 15 amino acids. Germline assignment: CDR1 SGHDT and CDR2 YYEEEE. J gave up 8 bases and V 0 bases, and 2 bases lay outside the gene matches. CDR3 protein: CASSLAGTGDSPLHF. CDR3 sequence (DNA): TGTGCCAGCAGCTTGGCTGGGACAGGGGATTCACCCCTCCACTTT.

This sequence joins TRBV9 and TRBJ2-1, with D possibly matching TRBD2 (7 bases). Germline assignment: CDR1 SGDLS and CDR2 YYNGEE. Trimming took 0 bases from V and 3 from J, leaving 10 bases between them. The CDR3 is 15 amino acids. CDR3 in amino acids: CASSVAGGNYNEQFF. DNA of the CDR3: TGTGCCAGCAGCGTAGCGGGGGGCAACTACAATGAGCAGTTCTTC. The complete variable domain, with remaining parts taken from reference TRBV9 and TRBJ2-1, reads DSGVTQTPKHLITATGQRVTLRCSPRSGDLSVYWYQQSLDQGLQFLIQYYNGEERAKGNILERFSAQQFPDLHSELNLSSLELGDSALYFCASSVAGGNYNEQFFGPGTRLTVL.

This clone has just a few counts. The chain links TRBV5-1 to TRBJ1-4; D gene uncertain. Per the germline V gene, CDR1 is SGHRS and CDR2 is YFSETQ. Between the trimmed V and J ends, which lost 8 bases and 3 bases, there was a span of 14 bases. The CDR3 totals 14 residues. The CDR3 bases are TGCGCCAGTCGGAAGGTCGAGGCTAATGAAAAACTGTTTTTT. The encoded protein is CASRKVEANEKLFF.

The J gene is TRBJ2-1, the V gene TRBV29-1; D gene unclear. The CDR3 is 14 amino acids. The V end lost 1 base, the J end lost 0 bases, and 7 bases lay between the germline ends. CDR1 is SQVTM and CDR2 is ANQGSEA in the germline V gene. CDR3 sequence reads: CSVEVVSSYNEQFF. DNA for the CDR3: TGCAGCGTTGAAGTGGTGAGCTCCTACAATGAGCAGTTCTTC.

This clone was observed once. The chain couples TRBV9 to TRBJ2-5; D is uncertain. This CDR3 has 13 amino acids. Germline lookup yields CDR1 SGDLS and CDR2 YYNGEE. V lost 0 bases, J lost 0 bases, and 3 bases lay in between. The CDR3, as DNA: TGTGCCAGCAGCGTAGGGTACCAAGAGACCCAGTACTTC. Its protein is CASSVGYQETQYF.

The CDR3 DNA reads TGTGCCAGCAGTGCGGGAGGGGGCTACAATGAGCAGTTCTTC. The encoded protein is CASSAGGGYNEQFF. This chain connects TRBV2 to TRBJ2-1; TRBD2 agrees at 8 bases. J was trimmed by 3 bases and V by 4 bases; bases with no gene match: 2. Germline assignment: CDR1 SNHLY and CDR2 FYNNEI. The CDR3 spans 14 residues.

The chain carries TRBV7-8 and TRBJ2-3, with a tentative D call TRBD2 (5 bases). This CDR3 region has 14 residues. Trimming left V 3 bases short and J 3 bases short, with 10 bases between. Looked up from germline, CDR1 is SGHVS and CDR2 is FQNEAQ. The CDR3 nucleotides are TGTGCCAGCAGCTTGGTAGCGCAAACAGATACGCAGTATTTT. Residues: CASSLVAQTDTQYF.

The chain combines TRBV19 with TRBJ1-1, with a weak D call TRBD1 (5 bases). V was shortened by 6 bases and J by 1 base, with 18 bases between the two germline ends. Germline CDR1 and CDR2: LNHDA and SQIVND (reference sequence). The CDR3 contains 16 residues. The CDR3 nucleotides read TGTGCCAGTAGCCCTAGGGGTCGCACGGAGAACACTGAAGCTTTCTTT. Translating gives CASSPRGRTENTEAFF. Full variable domain (remainder filled in from reference TRBV19 and TRBJ1-1): DGGITQSPKYLFRKEGQNVTLSCEQNLNHDAMYWYRQDPGQGLRLIYYSQIVNDFQKGDIAEGYSVSREKKESFPLTVTSAQKNPTAFYLCASSPRGRTENTEAFFGQGTRLTVV.

The V gene is TRBV29-1, the J gene TRBJ2-3; TRBD1 is a possible D gene (6 bases). The CDR3 runs to 14 residues. Germline CDR1 SQVTM, CDR2 ANQGSEA. V dropped 8 bases and J dropped 0 bases, with 15 bases sitting between them. CDR3 loop: CSSHGTPSTDTQYF. The CDR3 DNA sequence: TGCAGCTCCCACGGGACACCTAGCACAGATACGCAGTATTTT.

This chain connects TRBV7-2 to TRBJ2-1; 13 bases line up with TRBD2. This CDR3 is 19 amino acids long. Per the germline V gene, CDR1 is SGHTA and CDR2 is FQGNSA. With 0 bases clipped from V and 2 bases from J, the junction kept 7 bases outside the gene matches. The CDR3 DNA sequence: TGTGCCAGCAGCTTAGCTTGGACTAGCGGGAGTAGAACCTACAATGAGCAGTTCTTC. This codes for CASSLAWTSGSRTYNEQFF.

This chain connects TRBV19 to TRBJ1-5; no clear D. The V gene's germline CDR1 is LNHDA and CDR2 SQIVND (reference sequence). The CDR3 length is 16 residues. Trimming took 5 bases from V and 4 from J, leaving 18 bases between them. This CDR3 is CASSSGEMVWNQPQHF. CDR3 sequence (DNA): TGTGCCAGTAGTTCCGGGGAAATGGTGTGGAATCAGCCCCAGCATTTT.

The rearrangement uses TRBV5-1 and TRBJ2-3; a weak D match, TRBD2 (5 bases). CDR1 and CDR2 from the germline V gene are SGHRS and YFSETQ. This CDR3 comprises 15 residues. The V end lost 5 bases, the J end lost 0 bases, and 13 bases lay between the germline ends. The CDR3 protein is CASRVSGDSTDTQYF. CDR3 bases: TGCGCCAGCAGGGTGAGCGGAGATAGCACAGATACGCAGTATTTT.

This chain joins TRBV19 and TRBJ1-5, with D hard to call. The V gene lost 7 bases and the J gene lost 0 bases, with 7 bases spanning the gap. The CDR3 extends over 13 amino acids. From germline, CDR1 is LNHDA and CDR2 SQIVND (reference sequence). CDR3 in amino acids: CASNSYSNQPQHF. CDR3 DNA: TGTGCCAGTAACAGTTATAGCAATCAGCCCCAGCATTTT.

This clone was picked up a small number of times. This chain links TRBV9 with TRBJ2-3; D could derive from TRBD1 or TRBD2 (5 bases each). The CDR3 extends over 15 amino acids. Trimming took off 8 bases at V and 8 bases at J, with 24 bases between the two ends. Germline assignment: CDR1 SGDLS and CDR2 YYNGEE. The CDR3 region has the DNA TGTGCCAGTAGCACTCCCGGGACCGCGTTGGGTACGCAGTATTTT. It is translated as CASSTPGTALGTQYF.

This sequence joins TRBV25-1 and TRBJ1-2, with TRBD1 identical over 7 bases. CDR1 and CDR2 from the germline V gene are MGHDK and SYGVNS. Unmatched junction bases numbered 3, after V lost 7 bases and J lost 4 bases. The CDR3 covers 12 residues. The CDR3 here is CASTGGPYGYTF. The CDR3 bases are TGTGCCAGCACAGGGGGTCCCTATGGCTACACCTTC.

This sequence joins TRBV11-2 and TRBJ1-1; D is ambiguous. Germline V gene data show CDR1 as SGHAT and CDR2 as FQNNGV. The CDR3 has 15 residues. Deletions cut 1 base from V and 3 bases from J, with 12 bases between. The CDR3 loop reads CASSLVAPTDTEAFF. The CDR3 DNA reads TGTGCCAGCAGCTTAGTAGCTCCCACAGACACTGAAGCTTTCTTT.

This clone turned up a few times. This chain joins TRBV7-6 and TRBJ2-3; no clear D. Germline CDR1 and CDR2: SGHVS and FNYEAQ. This CDR3 has 15 residues. V was trimmed by 1 base and J by 2 bases, leaving 10 bases between them. CDR3 nucleotides: TGTGCCAGCAGCTTAGAGCCAGAGGCCACAGATACGCAGTATTTT. It yields the protein CASSLEPEATDTQYF.

V is TRBV28 and J is TRBJ2-7, with a possible D match to TRBD2 (5 bases). CDR1 and CDR2 (germline): MDHEN, SYDVKM. V was shortened by 2 bases and J by 6 bases, with 8 bases between the two germline ends. The CDR3 has 12 amino acids. DNA for the CDR3: TGTGCCAGCAGTTTAAGGACTCGCGAGCAGTACTTC. Translation gives CASSLRTREQYF.

V and J are TRBV5-1 and TRBJ1-3, with 10 positions matching TRBD1. V was clipped by 3 bases and J by 2 bases; unmatched bases: 2. Looked up from germline, CDR1 is SGHRS and CDR2 is YFSETQ. The CDR3 has 15 residues. The CDR3 DNA sequence: TGCGCCAGCAGCTCGGGGACAGGGGCTGGAAACACCATATATTTT. Translated: CASSSGTGAGNTIYF.